One sample yielded the 26 T cell receptor beta chains listed below, sequenced in a study of T cells in Graves' hyperthyroidism and ophthalmopathy. RNA transcripts gave rise to amplified TCR beta CDR3 regions. HTBI primers were employed in a first-round RT-PCR of the TCR CDR3. TCRdb reanalysed the multiplex PCR reads using MiXCR and keeps one entry per CDR3 protein. The sample lists tens of thousands of distinct CDR3 sequences, 52% occurring once. Sequenced input: blood. The source of these receptors is a woman in her thirties or forties with Graves' ophthalmopathy.

This clonotype has at least ten counts. This may be a read error, as it is one base from a much larger clone. The chain has TRBV6-5 and TRBJ1-2; D might be TRBD1 (5 bases). The CDR3 length is 13 residues. In germline, CDR1 is MNHEY, CDR2 SVGAGI. The CDR3 DNA sequence: TGTGCCAGCAGTATGACAGCCTTATATGGCTACGCCTTC. This codes for CASSMTALYGYAF.

This clonotype was detected many times. The rearrangement uses TRBV11-2 and TRBJ2-3; D unresolved. The CDR3 loop spans 14 amino acids. From germline, CDR1 is SGHAT and CDR2 FQNNGV. V gave up 0 bases and J gave up 7 bases, with 11 bases separating them. The chain's CDR3 is CASSLDRTENTQYF. The CDR3 DNA sequence: TGTGCCAGCAGCTTAGATCGCACGGAAAATACGCAGTATTTT.

The count of this clonotype is one. The conserved closing phenylalanine or tryptophan is absent in this CDR3, likely reflecting a read error. No DNA is shown, since the ends of the CDR3 on it are uncertain; the CDR3 is the one TCRdb lists. The rearrangement joins TRBV20-1 to TRBJ2-3; TRBD2, the table's D call, lacks a check against the DNA. With termini counted, the CDR3 has 10 amino acids. Germline assignment: CDR1 DFQATT and CDR2 SNEGSKA (reference sequence). This CDR3 is CSAPRTSGMI.

This clonotype was found many times. J is TRBJ2-7 and V is TRBV13, with TRBD1 matching over 11 bases. The CDR3 is made up of 15 amino acids. V lost 6 bases, J lost 2 bases, and 6 bases stayed unmatched. Germline CDR1 PRHDT, CDR2 FYEKMQ (reference sequence). This chain's CDR3 is CASSRGQGGTYEQYF. The DNA for the CDR3 is TGTGCCAGCAGTCGGGGACAGGGGGGAACCTACGAGCAGTACTTC.

This clonotype was seen many times. The chain is built from TRBV5-1 and TRBJ2-7; D unresolved. The germline V gene encodes CDR1 SGHRS and CDR2 YFSETQ. Trimming stripped 0 bases from V and 0 bases from J, with 10 bases between. This CDR3 region has 15 residues. CDR3 DNA: TGCGCCAGCAGCTTGGCCGGCGGATTCTCCTACGAGCAGTACTTC. It translates to CASSLAGGFSYEQYF.

Points on this clonotype: The conserved final phenylalanine or tryptophan is absent from the CDR3, which likely points to a read error. It is unclear where the CDR3 begins or ends on the DNA, so no DNA is shown, and the CDR3 is as TCRdb lists it. V and J are TRBV10-3 and TRBJ2-1; TRBD1 was called by the table and not checked on the DNA. CDR1 is ENHRY and CDR2 is SYGVKD in the germline V gene. The CDR3 sequence runs 10 residues, both termini included. The CDR3 sequence: CAISVGGSNT.

The sample holds many counts of this clonotype. This chain links TRBV5-1 with TRBJ2-1, with D perhaps TRBD2 (6 bases). The CDR3 is 14 residues long. Germline V CDR1 and CDR2: SGHRS, YFSETQ. With 5 bases removed from V and 4 bases from J, the gap between germline ends came to 13 bases. The DNA of the CDR3 is TGCGCCAGCAGAGACGACGGGGGTTACAATGAGCAGTTCTTC. Translating it yields CASRDDGGYNEQFF.

This CDR3 reads CAISIGDLRWVKSYSRYTEAFF. In DNA form, the CDR3 reads TGTGCCATCAGCATAGGGGACCTCAGATGGGTTAAATCTTACTCGAGGTATACTGAAGCTTTCTTT. The chain combines TRBV10-3 with TRBJ1-1, with a weak D call TRBD1 (5 bases). V lost 6 bases and J lost 5, with 40 bases in between. CDR1 and CDR2 (germline): ENHRY, SYGVKD. The CDR3 is made up of 22 amino acids.

This chain joins TRBV7-2 and TRBJ2-5, with 8 positions matching TRBD2. With V trimmed by 5 bases and J by 7 bases, 3 bases remained unmatched. Germline V gene sequence: CDR1 SGHTA, CDR2 FQGNSA. The CDR3 runs 12 residues. In DNA, the CDR3 is TGTGCCAGCAGCATCCGGGGGGGGACCCAGTACTTC. Encoded protein: CASSIRGGTQYF.

In its sample, this clonotype is medium-sized (0.01 to 0.1%). At one end the junction does not follow the germline gene, possibly because of a read error. The V call is TRBV2, the J call TRBJ1-3; D ambiguous. CDR3 length: 14 residues. Germline V CDR1 and CDR2: SNHLY, FYNNEI. CDR3 DNA sequence: TGTGCCAGCAGTGAAGCCCGGGCATCCTCACCAGAGGGTTTT. Amino acid sequence: CASSEARASSPEGF. The entire variable domain, with the rest obtained from reference TRBV2 and TRBJ1-3, is as follows: EPEVTQTPSHQVTQMGQEVILRCVPISNHLYFYWYRQILGQKVEFLVSFYNNEISEKSEIFDDQFSVERPDGSNFTLKIRSTKLEDSAMYFCASSEARASSPEGFGEGSWLTVV.

V is TRBV2 and J is TRBJ1-2; TRBD1 matches at 9 bases. The CDR3 spans 16 residues. Unmatched junction bases numbered 16, after V lost 6 bases and J lost 8 bases. CDR1 and CDR2 from the germline V gene are SNHLY and FYNNEI. The DNA of the CDR3 is TGTGCCAGCAGGAAAACCGGGACAGGGAAGGCGGAGGGCTACACCTTC. It encodes CASRKTGTGKAEGYTF.

In its sample, this clonotype was seen many times. The CDR3 DNA is TGCGCCAGCAGCTCGGATAGCGGGGGGGCCTACGAGCAGTACTTC. This sequence encodes CASSSDSGGAYEQYF. This chain links TRBV5-1 with TRBJ2-7; 11 bases are a match to TRBD2. Germline V gives CDR1 SGHRS, CDR2 YFSETQ. Trimming took 3 bases from V and 2 from J; bases not matched to a gene: 4. The CDR3 loop spans 15 amino acids.

This clonotype occurred many times. J is TRBJ2-7 and V is TRBV6-1; 7 bases agree with TRBD1. The J segment lost 2 bases and the V segment lost 7 bases, leaving 14 bases of the junction unmatched. Germline assignment: CDR1 MNHNS and CDR2 SASEGT. This CDR3 has 16 residues. As DNA, the CDR3 is TGTGCCAGCACTCGAAAGGGGGCAGGGGAAACCTACGAGCAGTACTTC. Translating gives CASTRKGAGETYEQYF.

By frequency in the sample, this clonotype is medium-sized. The rearrangement links TRBV2 to TRBJ1-5; 8 positions agree with TRBD1. Germline loops: CDR1 SNHLY, CDR2 FYNNEI. This CDR3 contains 17 residues. V lost 3 bases, J lost 0 bases, and 7 bases stayed unmatched. CDR3 sequence (DNA): TGTGCCAGCAGTGAGGCCAGGGGGCGACTTAGCAATCAGCCCCAGCATTTT. Translated, it gives CASSEARGRLSNQPQHF.

This clonotype was observed a single time. The chain recombines TRBV11-2 with TRBJ2-1, with 15 nucleotides matching TRBD2. From germline, CDR1 is SGHAT and CDR2 FQNNGV. This CDR3 is 15 amino acids long. V lost 5 bases, J lost 6 bases, and 2 bases stayed unmatched. CDR3 in DNA: TGTGCCAGCAGCCGGACTAGCGGGAGGGGCAATGAGCAGTTCTTC. Translated: CASSRTSGRGNEQFF. Complete variable domain (other parts from reference TRBV11-2 and TRBJ2-1): EAGVAQSPRYKIIEKRQSVAFWCNPISGHATLYWYQQILGQGPKLLIQFQNNGVVDDSQLPKDRFSAERLKGVDSTLKIQPAKLEDSAVYLCASSRTSGRGNEQFFGPGTRLTVL.

In the case of this clonotype: The junction departs from germline at one end; a sequencing error may be responsible. This sequence joins TRBV6-5 and TRBJ2-7; 9 bases map to TRBD1. Germline lookup yields CDR1 MNHEY and CDR2 SVGAGI. The CDR3 length is 14 residues. CDR3 sequence (DNA): TGTGCCAGCAGGCCTGGGACAGGGAACTACGGGCAGTACTTC. This encodes CASRPGTGNYGQYF.

The gene calls are TRBV20-1 and TRBJ2-3, with 11 bases matching TRBD2. With 3 bases clipped from V and 4 bases from J, the junction kept 3 bases outside the gene matches. Germline values: CDR1 DFQATT, CDR2 SNEGSKA (reference sequence). This CDR3 has 14 residues. CDR3 sequence: CSASTSGGADTQYF. The CDR3 DNA reads as TGCAGTGCTAGTACTAGCGGGGGAGCAGATACGCAGTATTTT.

Many counts were recorded for this clonotype. The chain combines TRBV7-9 with TRBJ2-1, with 8 bases matching TRBD2. V lost 6 bases to trimming and J lost 6 bases; unmatched junction nucleotides: 16. Germline V gives CDR1 SEHNR, CDR2 FQNEAQ (reference sequence). This CDR3 comprises 17 residues. The CDR3 spells CASSASLFSGRANEQFF. CDR3 bases: TGTGCCAGCAGTGCTAGCCTCTTCTCCGGGAGGGCCAATGAGCAGTTCTTC.

The chain joins TRBV9 to TRBJ1-1; 9 bases map to TRBD1. The V gene's germline CDR1 is SGDLS and CDR2 YYNGEE. The CDR3 extends over 14 amino acids. The junction had 4 bases not matched to a gene; V was cut back by 2 bases and J by 5 bases. In nucleotides, the CDR3 is TGTGCCAGCAGCGTTAGGACAGGGGTTACTGAAGCTTTCTTT. Encoded protein: CASSVRTGVTEAFF. Using reference TRBV9 and TRBJ1-1 for the parts outside the CDR3, the full variable domain is DSGVTQTPKHLITATGQRVTLRCSPRSGDLSVYWYQQSLDQGLQFLIQYYNGEERAKGNILERFSAQQFPDLHSELNLSSLELGDSALYFCASSVRTGVTEAFFGQGTRLTVV.

This clonotype was observed many times. The chain carries TRBV7-9 and TRBJ2-3; the match to TRBD1 covers 11 bases. The V gene's germline CDR1 is SEHNR and CDR2 FQNEAQ (reference sequence). This CDR3 is built from 15 residues. V lost 5 bases and J lost 6; bases outside the gene matches: 7. For the CDR3, the DNA is TGTGCCAGCAGCGCGGACAGGGGGCGCGATGATACGCAGTATTTT. Translation: CASSADRGRDDTQYF.

This clonotype is deemed medium-sized. J is TRBJ2-1 and V is TRBV7-2, with 8 bases matching TRBD2. V lost 0 bases to trimming and J lost 5 bases; unmatched junction nucleotides: 3. This CDR3 has 15 residues. Germline CDR1 reads SGHTA; CDR2 reads FQGNSA. CDR3 coding DNA: TGTGCCAGCAGCTTAGCATGGACTAGCCACAATGAGCAGTTCTTC. Its protein is CASSLAWTSHNEQFF.

This clonotype was counted many times. The rearrangement joins TRBV28 to TRBJ2-5; TRBD2 aligns across 12 bases. The germline V gene has CDR1 MDHEN and CDR2 SYDVKM. Losses at the gene ends were 4 bases for V and 4 bases for J; bases not matched to a gene: 7. This CDR3 comprises 16 residues. This CDR3 is CASSSSGRVPPETQYF. CDR3 nucleotide sequence: TGTGCCAGCAGTTCTAGCGGGAGGGTCCCTCCAGAGACCCAGTACTTC.

A remark on this clonotype: One junction end disagrees with the germline gene, perhaps due to a read error. The J gene is TRBJ1-1, the V gene TRBV5-1; 7 nucleotides align to TRBD1. The CDR3 totals 15 residues. In germline, CDR1 is SGHRS, CDR2 YFSETQ. The CDR3 sequence is CASSLGSQGNTGAFF. DNA of the CDR3: TGTGCCAGCAGCTTAGGATCACAGGGGAACACGGGAGCTTTCTTT.

About this clonotype: An end of the junction differs from the germline gene, which may be a read error. The chain carries TRBV10-3 and TRBJ2-7; a weak D match, TRBD2 (7 bases). Germline V gives CDR1 ENHRY, CDR2 SYGVKD. The CDR3 loop spans 15 amino acids. CDR3 sequence (DNA): TGTGCCATCAGAGAGCCTGGACGGGGGGCGTACGAACAGTACTTC. Its protein is CAIREPGRGAYEQYF.

This clonotype was picked up many times. The chain recombines TRBV12-3 or TRBV12-4 with TRBJ1-1, with D possibly TRBD1 on 6 matching bases. V lost 6 bases and J 2 bases, leaving 16 bases between the germline ends. The CDR3 has 15 amino acids. CDR3 region: CASRRVPGENTEAFF. The CDR3 DNA is TGTGCCAGCAGACGAGTGCCAGGGGAAAACACTGAAGCTTTCTTT.

This chain uses TRBV20-1 with TRBJ1-5; 7 bases line up with TRBD1. Losses at the gene ends were 6 bases for V and 6 bases for J; bases not matched to a gene: 17. There are 16 residues in the CDR3. Germline V gives CDR1 DFQATT, CDR2 SNEGSKA (reference sequence). DNA for the CDR3: TGCAGTGCCGGATTAGAGGGGGCGCGAGGGCGTCAGCCCCAGCATTTT. Protein product: CSAGLEGARGRQPQHF.